This T cell receptor beta chain was sequenced for a study of cytomegalovirus exposure and HLA in healthy donors. General study points: Looking again later, the authors saw that most CMV-associated TCR beta chains seemed HLA-restricted. Researchers catalogued under 200 TCR beta chains as cytomegalovirus-associated.

In regard to this clone: The antigen is unknown.

It was with 60 Vbeta and 13 Jbeta primers that the PCR ran. Sequenced by immunoSEQ multiplex PCR; TCRdb stores in-frame clones only, minus some. The sample includes 150,000 to 200,000 clones, 75% to 85% of them seen just once. The TCR comes from a woman aged 50 to 60 in good health and CMV-seronegative. Sequenced: PBMCs.

CDR3 protein: CASSLGLSGYNEQFF. The CDR3 nucleotides read TGCGCCAGCAGCTTAGGACTTTCAGGCTACAATGAGCAGTTCTTC. V gene TRBV5-1 combines with J gene TRBJ2-1; a possible D gene is TRBD2 (5 bases). Germline CDR1 and CDR2: SGHRS and YFSETQ. The CDR3 consists of 15 residues. Trimming took 2 bases from V and 3 from J, leaving 12 bases between them. The whole variable domain, filled in from reference TRBV5-1 and TRBJ2-1, reads KAGVTQTPRYLIKTRGQQVTLSCSPISGHRSVSWYQQTPGQGLQFLFEYFSETQRNKGNFPGRFSGRQFSNSRSEMNVSTLELGDSALYLCASSLGLSGYNEQFFGPGTRLTVL.